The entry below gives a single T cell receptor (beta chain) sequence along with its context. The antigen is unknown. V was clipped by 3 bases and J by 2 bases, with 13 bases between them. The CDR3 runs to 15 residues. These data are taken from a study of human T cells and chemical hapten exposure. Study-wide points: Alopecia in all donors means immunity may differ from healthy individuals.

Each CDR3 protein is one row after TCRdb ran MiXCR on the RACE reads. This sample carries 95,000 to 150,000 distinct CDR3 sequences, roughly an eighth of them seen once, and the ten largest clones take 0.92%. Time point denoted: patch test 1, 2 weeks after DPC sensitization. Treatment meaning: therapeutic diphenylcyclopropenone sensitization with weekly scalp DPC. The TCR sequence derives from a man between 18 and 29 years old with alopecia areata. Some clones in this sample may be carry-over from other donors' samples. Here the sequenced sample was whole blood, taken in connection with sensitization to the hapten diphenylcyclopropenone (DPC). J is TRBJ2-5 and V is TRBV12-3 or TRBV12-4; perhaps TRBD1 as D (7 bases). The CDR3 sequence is CASSFEGAGQETQYF. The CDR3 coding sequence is TGTGCCAGCAGTTTCGAGGGGGCGGGGCAAGAGACCCAGTACTTC.